Below are 18 T cell receptor beta chains sequenced from a single sample in a study of cytomegalovirus exposure and HLA in healthy donors. The PCR used 60 Vbeta and 13 Jbeta primers. TCRdb keeps only in-frame clones here, not all; method: immunoSEQ multiplex PCR. This table holds about 200,000 clones, around three quarters found once. Source material: PBMCs. The receptors here all came from a man aged 25 to 40 in good health and CMV-seronegative.

V and J are TRBV11-2 and TRBJ2-5; D may be TRBD1 (5 bases). The CDR3 contains 14 residues. V was pared by 4 bases and J by 1 base, with 10 bases between. CDR1 SGHAT and CDR2 FQNNGV come from the germline V gene. The CDR3 DNA sequence: TGTGCCAGCAGCTCCGGAAGGGGCCAAGAGACCCAGTACTTC. It yields the protein CASSSGRGQETQYF.

The rearrangement joins TRBV11-2 to TRBJ2-7, with 13 bases fitting TRBD2. CDR1 is SGHAT, CDR2 FQNNGV, per germline. CDR3 size: 14 residues. The V segment lost 5 bases and the J segment 2 bases; nucleotides outside the gene matches: 0. CDR3 DNA sequence: TGTGCCAGCAGCACTAGCGGGAGGGCCTACGAGCAGTACTTC. Its protein is CASSTSGRAYEQYF.

The rearrangement uses TRBV6-1 and TRBJ2-3; 10 nucleotides align to TRBD1. The CDR3 is made up of 14 amino acids. J was trimmed by 5 bases and V by 3 bases; bases with no gene match: 2. Germline-derived CDR1 and CDR2 are MNHNS and SASEGT. The CDR3: CASSEGDRGDTQYF. The CDR3 DNA is TGTGCCAGCAGTGAGGGGGACAGGGGAGATACGCAGTATTTT.

V usage is TRBV5-1 and J usage is TRBJ2-7, with 9 bases identical to TRBD1. Germline V gives CDR1 SGHRS, CDR2 YFSETQ. CDR3 length: 15 residues. V was pared by 2 bases and J by 4 bases, with 7 bases of the junction left unmatched. This chain's CDR3 is CASSLTGGGSYEQYF. CDR3 nucleotide sequence: TGCGCCAGCAGCTTAACAGGGGGCGGGAGTTACGAGCAGTACTTC.

This clone occurred once. V gene TRBV11-2 combines with J gene TRBJ1-4; TRBD1 aligns across 8 bases. Germline values: CDR1 SGHAT, CDR2 FQNNGV. V shed 5 bases, J shed 8 bases, and the junction held 13 bases outside the gene matches. CDR3 length: 16 residues. The CDR3 here is CASSQDSKGTGEKLFF. The CDR3 DNA sequence: TGTGCCAGCAGCCAAGACTCCAAAGGGACAGGAGAAAAACTGTTTTTT.

The chain recombines TRBV2 with TRBJ2-7; D is unclear. CDR3 size: 13 residues. Germline CDR1 is SNHLY and CDR2 is FYNNEI. The V and J ends lost 6 bases and 2 bases respectively, with 11 bases between them. The CDR3 spells CASREYPTYEQYF. CDR3 DNA sequence: TGTGCCAGCAGAGAGTACCCCACCTACGAGCAGTACTTC.

This chain connects TRBV27 to TRBJ2-5; 13 bases agree with TRBD2. CDR1 and CDR2 from the germline V gene are MNHEY and SMNVEV (reference sequence). The CDR3 spans 16 residues. Losses at the gene ends were 5 bases for V and 5 bases for J; bases not matched to a gene: 8. The CDR3 sequence: CASSTLTSGRLETQYF. In DNA form, the CDR3 reads TGTGCCAGCAGTACCTTGACTAGCGGGAGGTTGGAGACCCAGTACTTC.

V is TRBV14 and J is TRBJ2-7; D not certain. The CDR3 contains 15 residues. Trimming cost V 0 bases and J 2 bases, with 11 bases left between them. CDR1 and CDR2 (germline): SGHDN, FVKESK. The CDR3 spells CASSQEPSRAYEQYF. In DNA, the CDR3 is TGTGCCAGCAGCCAAGAGCCTTCTCGGGCCTACGAGCAGTACTTC.

The chain combines TRBV5-1 with TRBJ2-7; TRBD1 matches 10 bases. The germline V gene has CDR1 SGHRS and CDR2 YFSETQ. The CDR3 is 15 residues long. V shed 4 bases and J 5 bases; nucleotides not matched to a gene: 9. The CDR3 DNA sequence: TGCGCCAGCAGCCCTGATCGGACAGGGGGGAACGAGCAGTACTTC. Protein: CASSPDRTGGNEQYF.

The chain has TRBV9 and TRBJ2-3, with 14 bases lining up with TRBD2. Germline V gene sequence: CDR1 SGDLS, CDR2 YYNGEE. This CDR3 comprises 16 residues. Unmatched junction bases numbered 4, after V lost 3 bases and J lost 4 bases. The CDR3 DNA sequence: TGTGCCAGCAGCGATGGGACTAGCGGGAGTCCAGATACGCAGTATTTT. Encoded protein: CASSDGTSGSPDTQYF. Looking up the rest from reference TRBV9 and TRBJ2-3 gives the full variable domain: DSGVTQTPKHLITATGQRVTLRCSPRSGDLSVYWYQQSLDQGLQFLIQYYNGEERAKGNILERFSAQQFPDLHSELNLSSLELGDSALYFCASSDGTSGSPDTQYFGPGTRLTVL.

Only a few counts were recorded for this clone. The genes are TRBV6-5 and TRBJ1-1; 8 positions match TRBD1. CDR1 is MNHEY, CDR2 SVGAGI, per germline. This CDR3 region has 13 residues. V gave up 1 base and J gave up 10 bases; unmatched junction bases: 5. As DNA, the CDR3 is TGTGCCAGCAGTTACTTCGACAGGGGAATAGCTTTCTTT. Residues: CASSYFDRGIAFF.

Here the CDR3 reads CASSPQGADEQFF. In nucleotides, the CDR3 is TGTGCCAGCAGCCCCCAGGGGGCCGATGAGCAGTTCTTC. This chain connects TRBV11-3 to TRBJ2-1; 8 bases map to TRBD1. The J segment lost 8 bases and the V segment lost 5 bases, leaving 5 bases of the junction unmatched. Germline CDR1 SGHNT, CDR2 YENEEA. CDR3 length: 13 amino acids.

The CDR3 DNA follows: TGCGCCAGCAGCCAAGGCTCCGGGACAGGGAAGTACTTC. Its protein product is CASSQGSGTGKYF. V usage is TRBV4-1 and J usage is TRBJ2-7; 9 bases agree with TRBD1. CDR3 length: 13 residues. The germline V gene has CDR1 MGHRA and CDR2 YSYEKL. J was trimmed by 11 bases and V by 1 base; bases with no gene match: 6.

The chain combines TRBV5-4 with TRBJ1-4; a possible D gene is TRBD1 (6 bases). Germline lookup yields CDR1 SGHNT and CDR2 YYREEE (reference sequence). The CDR3 is made up of 15 amino acids. Trimming took off 3 bases at V and 8 bases at J, with 17 bases between the two ends. The CDR3: CASSSGTSMGEKLFF. In nucleotides, the CDR3 is TGTGCCAGCAGCTCCGGGACATCCATGGGGGAAAAACTGTTTTTT.

This chain joins TRBV11-3 and TRBJ1-1, with D possibly being TRBD1 (6 bases). Germline-derived CDR1 and CDR2 are SGHNT and YENEEA. This CDR3 spans 14 amino acids. Trimming took off 5 bases at V and 4 bases at J, with 14 bases between the two ends. The CDR3 reads CASSRKGEGTEAFF. CDR3 DNA sequence: TGTGCCAGCAGCAGGAAGGGGGAGGGCACTGAAGCTTTCTTT.

This clone was observed a few times. The V call is TRBV28, the J call TRBJ2-2, with D maybe TRBD2 (7 bases). CDR3 length: 17 residues. Trimming took off 2 bases at V and 5 bases at J, with 18 bases between the two ends. Germline V gene sequence: CDR1 MDHEN, CDR2 SYDVKM. CDR3 in amino acids: CASSLLGGGHPTGELFF. The DNA for the CDR3 is TGTGCCAGCAGTTTACTGGGCGGGGGACACCCAACCGGGGAGCTGTTTTTT.

This clone has a single count. The chain couples TRBV18 to TRBJ2-3; a possible D gene is TRBD2 (5 bases). V was cut by 1 base and J by 5 bases, with 10 bases left in between. CDR1 and CDR2 (germline): KGHSH, LQKENI. The CDR3 is 14 amino acids. The CDR3 protein is CASSPRFGEDTQYF. CDR3 DNA: TGTGCCAGCTCACCACGTTTCGGGGAAGATACGCAGTATTTT. The full variable domain, with the rest looked up from reference TRBV18 and TRBJ2-3, is NAGVMQNPRHLVRRRGQEARLRCSPMKGHSHVYWYRQLPEEGLKFMVYLQKENIIDESGMPKERFSAEFPKEGPSILRIQQVVRGDSAAYFCASSPRFGEDTQYFGPGTRLTVL.

The rearrangement uses TRBV10-3 and TRBJ1-2; 8 nucleotides line up with TRBD1. The CDR3 totals 13 residues. In germline, CDR1 is ENHRY, CDR2 SYGVKD. V trimming: 6 bases; J trimming: 6 bases; junction bases outside the gene matches: 6. CDR3 amino acids: CAISTGGLDGYTF. For the CDR3, the DNA is TGTGCCATCAGCACAGGGGGTCTTGATGGCTACACCTTC.